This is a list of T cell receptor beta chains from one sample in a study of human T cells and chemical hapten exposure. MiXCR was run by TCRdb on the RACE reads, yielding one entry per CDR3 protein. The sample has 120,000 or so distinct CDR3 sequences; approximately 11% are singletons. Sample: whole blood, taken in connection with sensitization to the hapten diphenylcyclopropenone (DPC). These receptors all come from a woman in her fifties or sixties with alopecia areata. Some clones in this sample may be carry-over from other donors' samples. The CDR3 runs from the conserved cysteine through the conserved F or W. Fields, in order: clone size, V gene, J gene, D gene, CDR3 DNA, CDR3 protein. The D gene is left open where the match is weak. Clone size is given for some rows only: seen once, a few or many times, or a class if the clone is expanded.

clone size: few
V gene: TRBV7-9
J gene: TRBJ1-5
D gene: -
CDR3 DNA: TGTGCCAGCAGCCCCCCGGAGGACTTCCAGCCCCAGCATTTT
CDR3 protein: CASSPPEDFQPQHF

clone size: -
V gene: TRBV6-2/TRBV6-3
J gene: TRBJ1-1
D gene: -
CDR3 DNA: TGTGCCAGCAGTTATTCGCACAGTCGGACTGAAGCTTTCTTT
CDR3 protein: CASSYSHSRTEAFF

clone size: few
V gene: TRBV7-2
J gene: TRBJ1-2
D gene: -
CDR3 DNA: TGTGCCAGCAGCTTAAGGGAAGGGAGGGGCTATGGCTACACCTTC
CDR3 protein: CASSLREGRGYGYTF

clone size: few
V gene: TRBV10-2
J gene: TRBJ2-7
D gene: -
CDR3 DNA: TGCGCCAGCAGTGAGGTAGGGGGTGGGCAGTACTTC
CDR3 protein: CASSEVGGGQYF

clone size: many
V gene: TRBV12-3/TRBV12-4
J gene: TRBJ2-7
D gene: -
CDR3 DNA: TGTGCCAGCAGTATCAGGGGTGGCGAGCAGTACTTC
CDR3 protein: CASSIRGGEQYF

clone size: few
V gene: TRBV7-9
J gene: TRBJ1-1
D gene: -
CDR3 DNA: TGTGCCAGCAGCTTCGATACGAACACTGAAGCTTTCTTT
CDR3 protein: CASSFDTNTEAFF

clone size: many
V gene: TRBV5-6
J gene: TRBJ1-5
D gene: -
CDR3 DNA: TGTGCCAGCAGCTTGCAGAGTGCCGGGGCCCAGCATTTT
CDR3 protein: CASSLQSAGAQHF

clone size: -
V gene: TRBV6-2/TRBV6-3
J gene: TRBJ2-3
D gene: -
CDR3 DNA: TGTGCCAGCACCCTGGACGGACTCATAGATACGCAGTATTTT
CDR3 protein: CASTLDGLIDTQYF

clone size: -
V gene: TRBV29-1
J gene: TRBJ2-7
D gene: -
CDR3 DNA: TGCAGCGTTGAAGTTAGTGGAGGGCATAATTACGAGCAGTACTTC
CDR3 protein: CSVEVSGGHNYEQYF

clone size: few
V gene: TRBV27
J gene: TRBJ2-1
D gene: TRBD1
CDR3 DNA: TGTGCCAGCAGTCGCGGACAGGGGCTTGTTGAGCAGTTCTTC
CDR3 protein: CASSRGQGLVEQFF

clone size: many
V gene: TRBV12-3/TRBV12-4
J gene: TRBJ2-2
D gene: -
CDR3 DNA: TGTGCCAGCAGTTTAGCGAAAGGGGAAACCGGGGAGCTGTTTTTT
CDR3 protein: CASSLAKGETGELFF

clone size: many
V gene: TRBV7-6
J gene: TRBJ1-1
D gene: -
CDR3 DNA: TGTGCCAGCAGTTATGATCCGGGGGCAGGTGCTTTCTTT
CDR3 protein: CASSYDPGAGAFF

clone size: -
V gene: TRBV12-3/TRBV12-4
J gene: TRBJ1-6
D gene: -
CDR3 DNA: TGTGCCAGCAGGCAACATCGTGGGGGAAGTTCACCCCTCCACTTT
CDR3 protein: CASRQHRGGSSPLHF

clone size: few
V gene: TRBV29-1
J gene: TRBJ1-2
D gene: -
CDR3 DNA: TGCAGCGCCGGCCCGACAGAGCATTTTAACTATGGCTACACCTTC
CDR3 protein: CSAGPTEHFNYGYTF

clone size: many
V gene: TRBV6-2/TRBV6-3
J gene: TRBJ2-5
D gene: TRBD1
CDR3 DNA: TGTGCCAGCAATGAACTAGGACAGGGAGGAGAGACCCAGTACTTC
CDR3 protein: CASNELGQGGETQYF

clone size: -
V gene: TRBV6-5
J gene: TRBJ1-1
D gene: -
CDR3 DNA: TGTGCCAGCAGTCCTTCGGGGCGCCGGACTGAAGCTTTCTTT
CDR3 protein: CASSPSGRRTEAFF

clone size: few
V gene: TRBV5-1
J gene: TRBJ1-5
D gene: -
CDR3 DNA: TGCGCCAGCAGCCCCGACAATTTTAGCAATCAGCCCCAGCATTTT
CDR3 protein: CASSPDNFSNQPQHF

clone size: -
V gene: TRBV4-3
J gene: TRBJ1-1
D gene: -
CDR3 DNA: TGCGCCAGCAGCCAAGATCAGGGTAGGGCTGAAGCTTTCTTT
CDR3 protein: CASSQDQGRAEAFF

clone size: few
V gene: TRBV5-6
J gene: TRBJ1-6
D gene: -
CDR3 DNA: TGTGCCAGCAGCTCTTCACGCTCGAATTCACCCCTCCACTTT
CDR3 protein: CASSSSRSNSPLHF

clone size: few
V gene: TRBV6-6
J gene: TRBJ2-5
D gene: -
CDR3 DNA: TGTGCCAGCAGTTCGTCCAGGGGCCAAGAGACCCAGTACTTC
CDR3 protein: CASSSSRGQETQYF

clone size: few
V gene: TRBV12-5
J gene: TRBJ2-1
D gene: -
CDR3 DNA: TGTGCTAGTGCCCCGGGACTCAGCTCCTACAATGAGCAGTTCTTC
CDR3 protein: CASAPGLSSYNEQFF

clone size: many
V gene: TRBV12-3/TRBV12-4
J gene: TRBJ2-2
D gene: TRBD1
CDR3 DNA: TGTGCCAGCAGGAAGACAGGGGTGGACACCGGGGAGCTGTTTTTT
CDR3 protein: CASRKTGVDTGELFF

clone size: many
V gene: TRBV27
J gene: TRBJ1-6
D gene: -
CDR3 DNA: TGTGCCAGCAGTTCCCTCAGCTCCTATAATTCACCCCTCCACTTT
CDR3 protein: CASSSLSSYNSPLHF

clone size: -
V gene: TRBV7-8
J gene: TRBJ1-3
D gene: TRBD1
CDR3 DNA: TGTGCCAGCAGCCCCGACAGGGGCAATGGAAACACCATATATTTT
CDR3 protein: CASSPDRGNGNTIYF

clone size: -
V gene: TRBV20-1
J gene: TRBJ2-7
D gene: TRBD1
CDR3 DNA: TGCAGTGCTCGACCAGACAGGGGTTACGAGCAGTACTTC
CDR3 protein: CSARPDRGYEQYF

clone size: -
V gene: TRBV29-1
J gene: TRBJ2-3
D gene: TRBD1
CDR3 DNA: TGCAGCGGCATTGGACAGGGCCTCTCCACAGATACGCAGTATTTT
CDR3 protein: CSGIGQGLSTDTQYF

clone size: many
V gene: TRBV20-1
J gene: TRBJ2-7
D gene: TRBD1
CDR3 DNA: TGCAGTGCTGCAACTAGGACAGGTGCCTACGAGCAGTACTTC
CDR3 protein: CSAATRTGAYEQYF

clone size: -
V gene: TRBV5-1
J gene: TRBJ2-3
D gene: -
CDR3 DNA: TGCGCCAGCAGCCGCAAGTCCTCTGACACAGATACGCAGTATTTT
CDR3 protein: CASSRKSSDTDTQYF

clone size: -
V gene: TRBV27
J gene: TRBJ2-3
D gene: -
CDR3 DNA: TGTGCCAGCATCCAAGCTGGGACAGATACGCAGTATTTT
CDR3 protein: CASIQAGTDTQYF

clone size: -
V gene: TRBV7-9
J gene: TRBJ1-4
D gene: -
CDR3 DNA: TGTGCCAGCAGTTGGAGGGCGAGGGATTCTAATGAAAAACTGTTTTTT
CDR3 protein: CASSWRARDSNEKLFF

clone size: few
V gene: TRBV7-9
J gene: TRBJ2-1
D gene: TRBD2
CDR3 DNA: TGTGCCAGCAGCTTGGGACTAGCGGGGCCGAATGAGCAGTTCTTC
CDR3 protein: CASSLGLAGPNEQFF

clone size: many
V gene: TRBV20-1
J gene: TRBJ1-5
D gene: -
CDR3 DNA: TGCAGTGCTAGAGAAGGGGTCGGCAATCAGCCCCAGCATTTT
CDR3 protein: CSAREGVGNQPQHF

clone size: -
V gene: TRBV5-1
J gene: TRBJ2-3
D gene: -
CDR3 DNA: TGCGCCAGCATCCCGGGGGCCAGCACAGATACGCAGTATTTT
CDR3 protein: CASIPGASTDTQYF